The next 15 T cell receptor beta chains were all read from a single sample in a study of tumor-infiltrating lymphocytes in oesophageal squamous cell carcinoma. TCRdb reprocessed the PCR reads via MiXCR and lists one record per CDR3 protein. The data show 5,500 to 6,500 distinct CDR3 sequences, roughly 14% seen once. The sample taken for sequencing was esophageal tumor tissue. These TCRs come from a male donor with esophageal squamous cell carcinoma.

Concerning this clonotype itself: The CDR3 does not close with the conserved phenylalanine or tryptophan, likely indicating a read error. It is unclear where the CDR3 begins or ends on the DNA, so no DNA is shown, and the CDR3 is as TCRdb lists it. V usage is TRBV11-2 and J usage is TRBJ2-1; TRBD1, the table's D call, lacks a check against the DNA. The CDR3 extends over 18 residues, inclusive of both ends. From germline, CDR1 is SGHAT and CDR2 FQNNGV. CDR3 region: CASSLDFGQGAVQQYFGS.

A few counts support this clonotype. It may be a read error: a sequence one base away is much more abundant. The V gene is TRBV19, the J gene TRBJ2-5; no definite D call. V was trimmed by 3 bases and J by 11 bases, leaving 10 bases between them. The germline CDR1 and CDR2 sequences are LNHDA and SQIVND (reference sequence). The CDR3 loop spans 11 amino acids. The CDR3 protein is CASSISRMQYF. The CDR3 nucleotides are TGTGCCAGTAGTATCTCCAGGATGCAGTACTTC.

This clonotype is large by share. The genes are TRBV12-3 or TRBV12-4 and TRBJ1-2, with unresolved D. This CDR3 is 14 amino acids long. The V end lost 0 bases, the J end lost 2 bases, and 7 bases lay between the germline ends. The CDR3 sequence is CASSLAAVNYGYTF. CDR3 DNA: TGTGCCAGCAGTTTAGCCGCCGTGAACTATGGCTACACCTTC.

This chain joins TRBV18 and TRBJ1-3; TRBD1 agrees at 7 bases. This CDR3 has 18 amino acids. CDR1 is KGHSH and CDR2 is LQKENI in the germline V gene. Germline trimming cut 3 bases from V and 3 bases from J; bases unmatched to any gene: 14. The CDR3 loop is CASSPLPPTGVVGNTIYF. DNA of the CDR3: TGTGCCAGCTCACCTTTACCACCAACAGGGGTAGTTGGAAACACCATATATTTT. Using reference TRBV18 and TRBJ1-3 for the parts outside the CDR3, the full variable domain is NAGVMQNPRHLVRRRGQEARLRCSPMKGHSHVYWYRQLPEEGLKFMVYLQKENIIDESGMPKERFSAEFPKEGPSILRIQQVVRGDSAAYFCASSPLPPTGVVGNTIYFGEGSWLTVV.

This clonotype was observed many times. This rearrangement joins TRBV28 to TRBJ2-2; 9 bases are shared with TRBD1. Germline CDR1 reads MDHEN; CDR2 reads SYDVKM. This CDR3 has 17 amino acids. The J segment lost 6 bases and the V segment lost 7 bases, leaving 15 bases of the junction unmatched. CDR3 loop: CASTLLGTGRNAGELFF. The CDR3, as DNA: TGTGCCAGCACCCTACTGGGGACAGGGAGAAACGCCGGGGAGCTGTTTTTT.

The CDR3 DNA reads TGTGCCACCAGTGATTTCACCAGGGTGAATGGCTACACCTTC. Its protein product is CATSDFTRVNGYTF. The genes are TRBV24-1 and TRBJ1-2; TRBD1 is a possible D gene (5 bases). Trimming cost V 1 base and J 6 bases, with 11 bases left between them. The CDR3 runs 14 residues. Germline CDR1 reads KGHDR; CDR2 reads SFDVKD.

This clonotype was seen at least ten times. CDR3 loop: CASRATGTAYEQYF. For the CDR3, the DNA is TGTGCCAGCAGGGCCACCGGGACAGCCTACGAGCAGTACTTC. The V and J genes are TRBV6-1 and TRBJ2-7; 7 bases are a match to TRBD1. Germline CDR1 and CDR2: MNHNS and SASEGT. CDR3 length: 14 residues. With V trimmed by 6 bases and J by 2 bases, 7 bases remained unmatched.

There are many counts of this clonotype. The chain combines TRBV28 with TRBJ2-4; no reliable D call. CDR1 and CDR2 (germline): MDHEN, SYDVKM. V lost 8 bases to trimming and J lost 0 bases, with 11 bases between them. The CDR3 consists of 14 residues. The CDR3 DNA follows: TGTGCCAGCGCGCCAGAGGTAGCCAAAAACATTCAGTACTTC. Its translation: CASAPEVAKNIQYF. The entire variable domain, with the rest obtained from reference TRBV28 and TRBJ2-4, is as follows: DVKVTQSSRYLVKRTGEKVFLECVQDMDHENMFWYRQDPGLGLRLIYFSYDVKMKEKGDIPEGYSVSREKKERFSLILESASTNQTSMYLCASAPEVAKNIQYFGAGTRLSVL.

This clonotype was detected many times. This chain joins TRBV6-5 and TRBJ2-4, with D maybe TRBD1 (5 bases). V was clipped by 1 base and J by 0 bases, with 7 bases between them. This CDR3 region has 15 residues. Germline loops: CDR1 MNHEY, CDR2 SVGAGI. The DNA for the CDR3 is TGTGCCAGCAGTTACTACACAGGAGCCAAAAACATTCAGTACTTC. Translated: CASSYYTGAKNIQYF.

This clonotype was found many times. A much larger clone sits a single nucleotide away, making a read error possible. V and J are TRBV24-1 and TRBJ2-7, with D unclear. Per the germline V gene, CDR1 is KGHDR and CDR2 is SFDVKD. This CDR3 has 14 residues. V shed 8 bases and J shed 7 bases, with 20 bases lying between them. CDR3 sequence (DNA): TGTGCCACCAATTCCGCCGGATTGAGCAATGAGCAGTACTTC. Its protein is CATNSAGLSNEQYF.

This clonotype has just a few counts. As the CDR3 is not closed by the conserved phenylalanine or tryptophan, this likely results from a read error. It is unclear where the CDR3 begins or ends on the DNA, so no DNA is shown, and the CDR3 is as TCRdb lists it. The CDR3 sequence is CAIGLGQSNYGYTFGS. The gene calls are TRBV10-3 and TRBJ2-7; the table's D call, TRBD1, was not checked against the DNA. Germline values: CDR1 ENHRY, CDR2 SYGVKD. The CDR3 has 16 amino acids, counting both end residues.

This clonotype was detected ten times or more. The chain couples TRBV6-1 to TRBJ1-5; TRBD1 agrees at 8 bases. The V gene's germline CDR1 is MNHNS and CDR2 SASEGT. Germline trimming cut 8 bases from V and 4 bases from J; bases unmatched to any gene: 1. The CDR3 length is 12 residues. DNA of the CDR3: TGTGCCAGCTGGACAGGGAATCAGCCCCAGCATTTT. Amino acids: CASWTGNQPQHF.

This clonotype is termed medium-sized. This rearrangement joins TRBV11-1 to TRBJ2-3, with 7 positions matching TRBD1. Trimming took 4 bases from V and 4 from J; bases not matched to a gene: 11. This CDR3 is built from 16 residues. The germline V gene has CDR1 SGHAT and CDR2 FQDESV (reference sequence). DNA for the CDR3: TGTGCCAGCAGCTCCCCAACAGGGGACACACCAGATACGCAGTATTTT. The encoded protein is CASSSPTGDTPDTQYF.

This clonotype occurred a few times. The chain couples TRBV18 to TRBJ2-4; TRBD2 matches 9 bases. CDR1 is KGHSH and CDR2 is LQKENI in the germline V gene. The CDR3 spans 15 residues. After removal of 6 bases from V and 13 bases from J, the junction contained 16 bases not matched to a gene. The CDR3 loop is CASSPAGGSPHEQYF. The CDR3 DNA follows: TGTGCCAGCTCCCCAGCGGGGGGATCACCCCATGAGCAGTACTTC.

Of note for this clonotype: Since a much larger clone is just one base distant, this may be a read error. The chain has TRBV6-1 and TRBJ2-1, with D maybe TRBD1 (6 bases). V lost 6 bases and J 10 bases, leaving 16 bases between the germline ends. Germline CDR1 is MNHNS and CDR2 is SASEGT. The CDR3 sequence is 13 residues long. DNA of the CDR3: TGTGCCAGCAGGAGGACAGCTGGCTACGAGCAGTTCTTC. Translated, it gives CASRRTAGYEQFF.